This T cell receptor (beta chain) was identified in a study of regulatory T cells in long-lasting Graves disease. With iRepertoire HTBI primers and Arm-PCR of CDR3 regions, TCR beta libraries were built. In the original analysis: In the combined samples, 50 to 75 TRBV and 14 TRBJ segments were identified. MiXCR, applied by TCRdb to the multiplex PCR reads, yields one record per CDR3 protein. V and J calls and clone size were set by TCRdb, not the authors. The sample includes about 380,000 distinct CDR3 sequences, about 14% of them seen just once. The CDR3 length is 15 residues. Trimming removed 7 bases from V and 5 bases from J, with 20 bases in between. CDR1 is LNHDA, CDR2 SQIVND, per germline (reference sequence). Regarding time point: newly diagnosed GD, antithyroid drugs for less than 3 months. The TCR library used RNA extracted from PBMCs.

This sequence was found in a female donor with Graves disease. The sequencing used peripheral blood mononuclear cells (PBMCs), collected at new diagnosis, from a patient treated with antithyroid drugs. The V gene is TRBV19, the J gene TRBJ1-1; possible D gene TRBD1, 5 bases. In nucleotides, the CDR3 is TGTGCCAGTATCCAACCGGGACGGGGGGGGACTGAAGCTTTCTTT. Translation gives CASIQPGRGGTEAFF.